This is a list of T cell receptor beta chains from one sample in a study of long-term antiretroviral therapy in people with HIV. Using immunoSEQ multiplex PCR, the repertoire was profiled, and TCRdb retains in-frame clones only, with some absent. This table has about 30,000 clones, approximately 95% appearing once. Here the sequenced sample was unsorted PBMCs, taken 5.3 years after starting antiretroviral therapy. These receptors were obtained from a man aged 50-60 years with HIV. The CDR3 runs from the conserved cysteine through the conserved F or W. Fields, in order: clone size, V gene, J gene, D gene, CDR3 DNA, CDR3 protein. D genes are given only for firm matches. Size is stated for part of the rows, as once, few or many counts, or as a class when the clone is expanded.

once	TRBV5-8	TRBJ2-1	TRBD2	TGTGCCAGCAGCCTGGGGACTAGCGGGGGGGCCAGGAATGGTGAGCAGTTCTTC	CASSLGTSGGARNGEQFF
.	TRBV6-5	TRBJ2-7	.	TGTGCCAGCCGGGACACTTCCTACGAGCAGTACTTC	CASRDTSYEQYF
.	TRBV28	TRBJ1-2	.	TGTGCCAGCACCAGCTCCGGGGGAGAGAGCTACACCTTC	CASTSSGGESYTF
.	TRBV6-1	TRBJ2-7	TRBD1	TGTGCCAGCAGTGGGACAGGGGGCTCCTACGAGCAGTACTTC	CASSGTGGSYEQYF
.	TRBV2	TRBJ1-2	TRBD1	TGTGCCAGCAGTACGGACAGGACTAACTATGGCTACACCTTC	CASSTDRTNYGYTF
.	TRBV13	TRBJ2-1	TRBD1	TGTGCCAGCAGTTCCCCGGGACAGGGTAACAAATATGAGCAGTTCTTC	CASSSPGQGNKYEQFF
.	TRBV11-2	TRBJ2-7	TRBD1	TGTGCCAGCAGAGCCGGGACAGGTTCTTACGAGCAGTACTTC	CASRAGTGSYEQYF
.	TRBV6-1	TRBJ2-7	TRBD1	TGTGCCAGCAGTGAAGGGGACAGGGGGTCGGAGCAGTACTTC	CASSEGDRGSEQYF
.	TRBV30	TRBJ2-4	.	TGTGCCTGTCGGTCAGGGTTAGCCAAAAACATTCAGTACTTC	CACRSGLAKNIQYF
.	TRBV7-8	TRBJ1-2	.	TGTGCCAGCAGCTTGGGTACAGGGTCTACCTTCGCTAACTATGGCTACACCTTC	CASSLGTGSTFANYGYTF
.	TRBV19	TRBJ2-7	TRBD2	TGTGCCAGTAGTATAGCGGGGGGCTCCTACGAGCAGTACTTC	CASSIAGGSYEQYF